Below are 27 T cell receptor beta chains sequenced from a single sample in a study of early T cells in non-severe SARS-CoV-2 infection. TCRdb redid the calling of the 5' RACE reads with MiXCR, one entry per CDR3 protein. This table has approximately 70,000 distinct CDR3 sequences, around 13% appearing once. Material for sequencing was whole blood. Receptors originate from an adult who was a healthcare worker with PCR-confirmed SARS-CoV-2 infection or an uninfected control (not recorded which).

This clonotype was seen at least ten times. The rearrangement joins TRBV6-5 to TRBJ1-4; D is perhaps TRBD1 (5 bases). The CDR3 sequence is 13 residues long. The ends were cut back, 9 bases at V and 8 bases at J, with 16 bases in the middle. Germline assignment: CDR1 MNHEY and CDR2 SVGAGI. CDR3 residues: CASLAPGEEKLFF. DNA for the CDR3: TGTGCCAGTCTAGCCCCGGGGGAAGAAAAACTGTTTTTT.

This clonotype was recorded many times. V gene TRBV27 combines with J gene TRBJ2-5; 12 bases match TRBD2. Trimming at V came to 2 bases and at J to 5 bases, leaving 3 bases not matched to a gene. CDR3 length: 15 residues. Germline V CDR1 and CDR2: MNHEY, SMNVEV (reference sequence). The CDR3 here is CASSLTSGRLETQYF. The CDR3 region has the DNA TGTGCCAGCAGTTTAACTAGCGGGAGGTTGGAGACCCAGTACTTC.

This clonotype was counted ten times or more. The rearrangement uses TRBV6-1 and TRBJ2-2; D is perhaps TRBD1 (5 bases). The germline V gene has CDR1 MNHNS and CDR2 SASEGT. The CDR3 is 15 residues long. Trimming shortened V by 2 bases and J by 4 bases, and 11 bases separated the two germline ends. The CDR3 nucleotides read TGTGCCAGCAGTGAACCGACAGTCGCCACCGGGGAGCTGTTTTTT. Protein: CASSEPTVATGELFF.

This clonotype was detected only a few times. This sequence joins TRBV5-1 and TRBJ2-6; D is perhaps TRBD2 (7 bases). Trimming took 6 bases from V and 1 from J, leaving 11 bases between them. The CDR3 runs to 15 residues. The V gene's germline CDR1 is SGHRS and CDR2 YFSETQ. The CDR3 reads CASTRGASGANVLTF. The CDR3, as DNA: TGCGCCAGCACCCGGGGGGCTTCTGGGGCCAACGTCCTGACTTTC.

This clonotype was seen ten or more times. The chain combines TRBV12-3 or TRBV12-4 with TRBJ1-2; no clear D. CDR3 length: 12 amino acids. Between the trimmed V and J ends, which lost 5 bases and 7 bases, there was a span of 11 bases. As DNA, the CDR3 is TGTGCCAGCAGTATAGGGATTCGTGGCTACACCTTC. Amino acids: CASSIGIRGYTF.

This clonotype was recorded only once. The genes are TRBV29-1 and TRBJ1-1, with 7 bases fitting TRBD1. The CDR3 is 13 residues long. From germline, CDR1 is SQVTM and CDR2 ANQGSEA. With V trimmed by 6 bases and J by 12 bases, 16 bases remained unmatched. CDR3 in amino acids: CSVDLRDRSITFF. CDR3 DNA: TGCAGCGTGGACCTTCGGGACAGATCGATTACTTTCTTT.

This clonotype was seen many times. The CDR3 coding sequence is TGTGCCAGTAGTATTAGCGGGGGGGCCTTCGATGAGCAGTTCTTC. It specifies CASSISGGAFDEQFF. The gene calls are TRBV19 and TRBJ2-1; 11 nucleotides agree with TRBD2. Germline V gene data show CDR1 as LNHDA and CDR2 as SQIVND (reference sequence). With V trimmed by 3 bases and J by 8 bases, 6 bases remained unmatched. The CDR3 is 15 amino acids.

This clonotype has ten or more counts. The J gene is TRBJ1-2, the V gene TRBV7-2; D may be TRBD1 (5 bases). This CDR3 comprises 14 residues. Germline assignment: CDR1 SGHTA and CDR2 FQGNSA. The V end was cut by 5 bases, the J end by 0 bases, with 10 bases between. The CDR3 DNA is TGTGCCAGCAGCCCAGGGCCGTCTAACTATGGCTACACCTTC. Amino acid sequence: CASSPGPSNYGYTF.

This clonotype was counted only a few times. The rearrangement links TRBV6-6 to TRBJ1-3, with D uncertain. This CDR3 spans 14 amino acids. CDR1 MNHNY and CDR2 SVGAGI come from the germline V gene (reference sequence). V lost 1 base and J lost 2, with 6 bases in between. In DNA form, the CDR3 reads TGTGCCAGCAGTTACTATCCCACTGGAAACACCATATATTTT. This codes for CASSYYPTGNTIYF.

At least ten counts were recorded for this clonotype. The chain has TRBV29-1 and TRBJ1-1; D ambiguous. This CDR3 spans 12 amino acids. Germline-derived CDR1 and CDR2 are SQVTM and ANQGSEA. The V end was cut by 2 bases, the J end by 6 bases, with 10 bases between. CDR3 sequence reads: CSVEPGKPEAFF. Here the CDR3 DNA reads TGCAGCGTTGAACCGGGAAAGCCTGAAGCTTTCTTT.

This clonotype has just a few counts. This sequence joins TRBV7-9 and TRBJ2-4, with D possibly TRBD1 on 5 matching bases. Trimming cost V 4 bases and J 1 base, with 8 bases left between them. CDR3 size: 14 residues. Looked up from germline, CDR1 is SEHNR and CDR2 is FQNEAQ (reference sequence). The CDR3 loop is CASSSGLAKNIQYF. The DNA of the CDR3 is TGTGCCAGCAGCTCAGGGTTGGCCAAAAACATTCAGTACTTC.

This clonotype was observed at least ten times. The CDR3 DNA is TGCGCCAGCAGAGAAAGGACAGGGGGCGAAGATACGCAGTATTTT. It codes for CASRERTGGEDTQYF. The chain recombines TRBV5-1 with TRBJ2-3; 11 nucleotides line up with TRBD1. The CDR3 has 15 amino acids. After removal of 5 bases from V and 5 bases from J, the junction contained 7 bases not matched to a gene. Germline loops: CDR1 SGHRS, CDR2 YFSETQ.

This clonotype has at least ten counts. The V gene is TRBV11-2, the J gene TRBJ2-5, with 8 bases lining up with TRBD2. This CDR3 contains 14 residues. Germline-derived CDR1 and CDR2 are SGHAT and FQNNGV. Trimming cost V 5 bases and J 1 base; bases outside gene matches: 3. The CDR3 DNA reads TGTGCCAGCAGCCCGGCGGGGGGCCAAGAGACCCAGTACTTC. Protein: CASSPAGGQETQYF. Drawing the rest from reference TRBV11-2 and TRBJ2-5, the complete variable domain is EAGVAQSPRYKIIEKRQSVAFWCNPISGHATLYWYQQILGQGPKLLIQFQNNGVVDDSQLPKDRFSAERLKGVDSTLKIQPAKLEDSAVYLCASSPAGGQETQYFGPGTRLLVL.

There are many counts of this clonotype. This sequence joins TRBV14 and TRBJ1-5; D gene ambiguous. The germline V gene encodes CDR1 SGHDN and CDR2 FVKESK. Deletions cut 2 bases from V and 3 bases from J, with 17 bases between. CDR3 length: 17 residues. CDR3 amino acids: CASSQWRLGLLNQPQHF. DNA of the CDR3: TGTGCCAGCAGCCAATGGAGGTTGGGCCTCCTCAATCAGCCCCAGCATTTT. The complete variable domain, with remaining parts taken from reference TRBV14 and TRBJ1-5, reads EAGVTQFPSHSVIEKGQTVTLRCDPISGHDNLYWYRRVMGKEIKFLLHFVKESKQDESGMPNNRFLAERTGGTYSTLKVQPAELEDSGVYFCASSQWRLGLLNQPQHFGDGTRLSIL.

This clonotype was seen repeatedly, ten times or more. The junction and the germline gene differ at one end; a read error may be behind it. The gene calls are TRBV12-3 or TRBV12-4 and TRBJ2-7, with 8 bases fitting TRBD2. This CDR3 is 13 amino acids long. The CDR3 DNA is TGTGCCAGCAGTGAGAGCGGGAGCTACGGGCAGTACTTC. Translated: CASSESGSYGQYF.

Ten or more counts support this clonotype. J is TRBJ2-5 and V is TRBV7-2, with 12 bases fitting TRBD2. V was pared by 2 bases and J by 6 bases, with 10 bases of the junction left unmatched. The CDR3 length is 17 residues. Germline CDR1 reads SGHTA; CDR2 reads FQGNSA. CDR3 sequence: CASSLPRLAGGGKTQYF. The DNA for the CDR3 is TGTGCCAGCAGCTTACCTCGGCTAGCGGGAGGGGGTAAGACCCAGTACTTC.

This clonotype was detected ten times or more. The V call is TRBV12-5, the J call TRBJ1-3; D is unclear. The length of the CDR3 is 15 residues. CDR1 and CDR2 (germline): LGHNT, FRNRAP. V lost 0 bases and J 2 bases, leaving 8 bases between the germline ends. CDR3 DNA: TGTGCTAGTGGTTTGGTTCCGGGGACTGGAAACACCATATATTTT. Its protein product is CASGLVPGTGNTIYF.

Ten or more counts support this clonotype. The V call is TRBV28, the J call TRBJ2-7; 14 bases agree with TRBD2. J gave up 9 bases and V 4 bases, and 5 bases lay outside the gene matches. The germline gives CDR1 MDHEN, CDR2 SYDVKM. This CDR3 is built from 14 residues. CDR3 bases: TGTGCCAGCAGTTCTGGACTAGCGGGAGGCGCGCAGTACTTC. This codes for CASSSGLAGGAQYF.

This clonotype was recorded at least ten times. CDR3 in amino acids: CASSISTGGTEAFF. In nucleotides, the CDR3 is TGTGCCAGTAGTATCTCGACAGGAGGCACTGAAGCTTTCTTT. The chain links TRBV19 to TRBJ1-1; D perhaps matches TRBD1 (6 bases). The V and J ends lost 3 bases and 4 bases respectively, with 12 bases between them. The V gene's germline CDR1 is LNHDA and CDR2 SQIVND (reference sequence). The CDR3 extends over 14 amino acids.

This clonotype was found many times. This chain connects TRBV19 to TRBJ2-7; D is unclear. Germline CDR1 and CDR2: LNHDA and SQIVND (reference sequence). The CDR3 totals 15 residues. V lost 7 bases and J 5 bases, leaving 21 bases between the germline ends. The CDR3 region has the DNA TGTGCCAGTACCAAAACAGCCTTGGCGTTGCACGAGCAGTACTTC. Its protein product is CASTKTALALHEQYF.

This clonotype was detected many times. The chain recombines TRBV6-6 with TRBJ2-7; 10 bases are a match to TRBD2. The trim removed 4 bases at V and 6 bases at J, leaving 9 bases unmatched. The germline V gene has CDR1 MNHNY and CDR2 SVGAGI (reference sequence). This CDR3 is built from 15 residues. The CDR3 region has the DNA TGTGCCAGCAGTTCCCGAGCGGGAGGGCCTGTCGAGCAGTACTTC. It yields the protein CASSSRAGGPVEQYF.

This clonotype was detected a few times. The chain recombines TRBV12-3 or TRBV12-4 with TRBJ1-1, with D unclear. The CDR3 has 15 amino acids. Trimming cost V 6 bases and J 3 bases, with 17 bases left between them. The CDR3 is CASRARRLRDTEAFF. As DNA, the CDR3 is TGTGCCAGCAGGGCGCGACGTTTGCGGGACACTGAAGCTTTCTTT.

This clonotype was picked up a small number of times. The J gene is TRBJ1-4, the V gene TRBV20-1; no clear D gene. The germline CDR1 and CDR2 sequences are DFQATT and SNEGSKA (reference sequence). The CDR3 extends over 14 amino acids. Between the trimmed V and J ends, which lost 3 bases and 0 bases, there was a span of 8 bases. The CDR3 here is CSASNSATNEKLFF. The CDR3 nucleotides are TGCAGTGCTAGTAATAGCGCAACTAATGAAAAACTGTTTTTT.

This clonotype was detected many times. The chain couples TRBV7-8 to TRBJ2-1; 12 bases are shared with TRBD2. The CDR3 has 19 residues. V trimming: 5 bases; J trimming: 1 base; junction bases outside the gene matches: 12. Germline CDR1 and CDR2: SGHVS and FQNEAQ. The CDR3 bases are TGTGCCAGCAGCACCTCGACTAGCGGGAGACCTTCATCCTACAATGAGCAGTTCTTC. Translation gives CASSTSTSGRPSSYNEQFF.

This clonotype was counted at least ten times. The chain joins TRBV2 to TRBJ2-7; D gene unclear. The CDR3 is 13 residues long. Germline CDR1 is SNHLY and CDR2 is FYNNEI. V lost 4 bases and J 3 bases, leaving 10 bases between the germline ends. CDR3 loop: CASSADPLYEQYF. The CDR3 DNA reads TGTGCCAGCAGTGCGGACCCTCTCTACGAGCAGTACTTC.

This clonotype was seen repeatedly, ten times or more. CDR3 sequence (DNA): TGTGCCAGCAGGCATATCGTCCTGAACACTGAAGCTTTCTTT. It translates to CASRHIVLNTEAFF. The genes are TRBV12-3 or TRBV12-4 and TRBJ1-1; D is ambiguous. The CDR3 extends over 14 amino acids. V gave up 6 bases and J gave up 0 bases, with 11 bases separating them.

This clonotype was counted between two and nine times. The chain joins TRBV29-1 to TRBJ1-1, with D uncertain. CDR3 size: 11 residues. V was trimmed by 7 bases and J by 9 bases, leaving 15 bases between them. Germline values: CDR1 SQVTM, CDR2 ANQGSEA. The CDR3 DNA follows: TGCAGCGGTTCCGACCGGGCAAAAGCTTTCTTT. Translating it yields CSGSDRAKAFF.